This T cell receptor (beta chain) was obtained from a study of shared clonotypes between healthy human individuals. Findings and caveats of the study: Donors were few, which limited the genetic and exposure-history diversity represented.

Only a few counts were recorded for this clone. As yet, its antigen is unknown. Germline lookup yields CDR1 MGHDK and CDR2 SYGVNS. There are 13 residues in the CDR3. V was trimmed by 7 bases and J by 6 bases, leaving 16 bases between them. The deep-level immunoSEQ assay was used. Ten immunoSEQ deep assay plates served to sequence unsorted PBMC DNA. Data came from immunoSEQ multiplex PCR; TCRdb stores just in-frame clones and leaves some out. The table includes approximately 440,000 clones, 60% to 80% detected once. This receptor was taken from a woman aged 40 to 50 in good health. Some clones in this sample may be carry-over from other donors' samples. V is TRBV25-1 and J is TRBJ2-7, with D tentatively TRBD1 or TRBD2 (5 bases each). The sample consisted of PBMCs. DNA of the CDR3: TGTGCCAGCACTTTGGCAGGGAGCTCCGAGCAGTACTTC. It is translated as CASTLAGSSEQYF.